The 7 T cell receptor beta chains given below trace back to one sample, sequenced in a study of blood T cell repertoires in COVID-19. Libraries were prepared by immunoSEQ multiplex PCR; TCRdb keeps only in-frame clonotypes and omits some of them. The table has over 250,000 clones, about 87% seen once. Source material: peripheral blood. The receptor set was obtained from a woman in her 50s with COVID-19, enrolled during active disease.

The chain couples TRBV6-5 to TRBJ1-6; D ambiguous. V was clipped by 2 bases and J by 6 bases, with 8 bases between them. Germline V CDR1 and CDR2: MNHEY, SVGAGI. The CDR3 spans 14 residues. The CDR3 region has the DNA TGTGCCAGCAGTTACCGTCACTCTAATTCACCCCTCCACTTT. Its protein product is CASSYRHSNSPLHF.

Here the CDR3 reads CASVSRGGYGYTF. In DNA form, the CDR3 reads TGTGCCAGCGTCAGCAGAGGAGGCTATGGCTACACCTTC. The rearrangement uses TRBV11-3 and TRBJ1-2, with D unclear. The V end was cut by 8 bases, the J end by 4 bases, with 14 bases between. Germline lookup yields CDR1 SGHNT and CDR2 YENEEA. The CDR3 sequence is 13 residues long.

The rearrangement uses TRBV10-2 and TRBJ1-3; 8 bases align to TRBD1. V was pared by 8 bases and J by 2 bases, with 2 bases of the junction left unmatched. This CDR3 spans 13 amino acids. The germline V gene encodes CDR1 WSHSY and CDR2 SAAADI. The CDR3 DNA reads TGCGCCAGCGGACAGGGAGCTGGAAACACCATATATTTT. It is translated as CASGQGAGNTIYF.

The V call is TRBV19, the J call TRBJ2-7; 8 positions match TRBD1. The V gene end was trimmed by 1 base and the J gene end by 3 bases; junction bases not matched to a gene: 5. The germline V gene encodes CDR1 LNHDA and CDR2 SQIVND (reference sequence). The CDR3 runs 15 residues. Here the CDR3 DNA reads TGTGCCAGTAGTATAGGGACAGGGTCAGACTACGAGCAGTACTTC. Protein sequence: CASSIGTGSDYEQYF. Full variable domain (missing parts from reference TRBV19 and TRBJ2-7): DGGITQSPKYLFRKEGQNVTLSCEQNLNHDAMYWYRQDPGQGLRLIYYSQIVNDFQKGDIAEGYSVSREKKESFPLTVTSAQKNPTAFYLCASSIGTGSDYEQYFGPGTRLTVT.

The chain employs TRBV29-1 and TRBJ2-1; 7 nucleotides line up with TRBD2. The germline CDR1 and CDR2 sequences are SQVTM and ANQGSEA. The trim removed 1 base at V and 0 bases at J, leaving 15 bases unmatched. The CDR3 contains 19 residues. CDR3 loop: CSVEGPLGLGLRSYNEQFF. The CDR3 DNA reads TGCAGCGTTGAAGGGCCCCTAGGACTAGGACTACGCTCCTACAATGAGCAGTTCTTC.

The V call is TRBV2, the J call TRBJ1-6; D possibly corresponds to TRBD1 (6 bases). Trimming stripped 4 bases from V and 8 bases from J, with 12 bases between. CDR3 length: 14 residues. Germline assignment: CDR1 SNHLY and CDR2 FYNNEI. The CDR3 here is CASSVEQGYSPLHF. The CDR3 coding sequence is TGTGCCAGCAGTGTCGAACAGGGCTATTCACCCCTCCACTTT.

The chain uses TRBV30 and TRBJ1-2; tentatively, D is TRBD1 (5 bases). Looked up from germline, CDR1 is GTSNPN and CDR2 is SVGIG (reference sequence). V lost 1 base to trimming and J lost 7 bases, with 13 bases between them. This CDR3 has 13 amino acids. The CDR3 bases are TGTGCCTGGAGTGAGCAGGGCCCCAGTGGCTACACCTTC. It codes for CAWSEQGPSGYTF. Together with reference TRBV30 and TRBJ1-2, the CDR3 gives the full variable domain: SQTIHQWPATLVQPVGSPLSLECTVEGTSNPNLYWYRQAAGRGLQLLFYSVGIGQISSEVPQNLSASRPQDRQFILSSKKLLLSDSGFYLCAWSEQGPSGYTFGSGTRLTVV.